This TCR beta chain was profiled in a study of blood T cells in healthy people across ages. Findings of the study overall: PBMC samples, being unsorted, prevented any conclusive comparison of naive and antigen-experienced cells. Roughly linearly, TCR beta diversity per million T cells fell as age increased. There was a strong correlation between TCR beta diversity and naive T cell percentage.

The ends lost 5 bases at V and 13 bases at J; junction bases unmatched: 13. The CDR3 is 13 amino acids. This clonotype was detected many times. Its antigen is undetermined. Together with a sample-barcoded 5' primer, a J-beta primer mix was included in a second PCR lasting about 6 to 11 cycles. Each CDR3 protein gets one entry after TCRdb re-called the 5' RACE reads with MiXCR. This sample has around 650,000 distinct CDR3 sequences, with 32% found just once. The extraction recovered at least 6 micrograms of total RNA per sample. Sequenced sample: blood. The TCR originated in a woman older than 75 in good health. The V and J genes are TRBV12-3 or TRBV12-4 and TRBJ1-2, with 7 bases lining up with TRBD1. CDR3 loop: CASSQRQGSVSTF. In DNA form, the CDR3 reads TGTGCCAGCAGTCAAAGACAGGGCTCAGTCTCCACCTTC.